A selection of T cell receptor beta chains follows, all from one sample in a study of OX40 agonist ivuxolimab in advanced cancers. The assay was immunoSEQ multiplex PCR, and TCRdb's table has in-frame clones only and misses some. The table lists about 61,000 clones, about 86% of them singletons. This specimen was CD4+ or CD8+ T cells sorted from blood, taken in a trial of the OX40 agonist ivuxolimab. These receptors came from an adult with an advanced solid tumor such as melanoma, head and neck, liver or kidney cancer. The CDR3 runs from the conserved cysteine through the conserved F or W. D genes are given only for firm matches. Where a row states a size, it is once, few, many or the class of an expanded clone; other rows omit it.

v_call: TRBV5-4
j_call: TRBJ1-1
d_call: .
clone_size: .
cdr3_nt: TGTGCCAGCAGCTTGGTTCTAAGGGGGAACACTGAAGCTTTCTTT
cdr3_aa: CASSLVLRGNTEAFF

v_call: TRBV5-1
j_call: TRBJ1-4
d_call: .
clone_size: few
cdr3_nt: TGCGCCAGCAGCTTGGATGGGGAACCTAATGAAAAACTGTTTTTT
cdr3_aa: CASSLDGEPNEKLFF

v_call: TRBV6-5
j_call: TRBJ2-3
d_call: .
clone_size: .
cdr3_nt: TGTGCCAGCAGTTACTCGGCAATTTGGGGCACAGATACGCAGTATTTT
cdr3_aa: CASSYSAIWGTDTQYF

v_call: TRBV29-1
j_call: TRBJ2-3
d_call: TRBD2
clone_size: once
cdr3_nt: TGCAGCGTTGCCTTAGCGGGGGGGCGTACAGATACGCAGTATTTT
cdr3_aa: CSVALAGGRTDTQYF

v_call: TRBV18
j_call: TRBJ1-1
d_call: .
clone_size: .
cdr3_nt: TGTGCCAGCTCCCGGGACACCGGACGAACTGAAGCTTTCTTT
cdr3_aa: CASSRDTGRTEAFF

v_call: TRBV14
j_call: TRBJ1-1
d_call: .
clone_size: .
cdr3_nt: TGTGCCAGCAGCCAAGCGGCTGAAGCTTTCTTT
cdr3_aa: CASSQAAEAFF

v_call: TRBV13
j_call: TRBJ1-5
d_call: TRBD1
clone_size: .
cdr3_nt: TGTGCCAGCAGCTTAGGCCGAGGACAGGGTAGTCAGCCCCAGCATTTT
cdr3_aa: CASSLGRGQGSQPQHF

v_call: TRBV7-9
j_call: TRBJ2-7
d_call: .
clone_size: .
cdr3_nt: TGTGCCAGCAGCCCGGGGGCGGTCGAGCAGTACTTC
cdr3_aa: CASSPGAVEQYF

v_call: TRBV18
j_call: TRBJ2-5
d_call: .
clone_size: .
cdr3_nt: TGTGCCAGCTCACCAACCGAGCCCCAAGAGATCCAGTACTTC
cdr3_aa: CASSPTEPQEIQYF

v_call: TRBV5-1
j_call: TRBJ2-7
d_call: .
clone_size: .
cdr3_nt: TGCGCCAGCAGCTTGGACAGCCACTACGAGCAGTACTTC
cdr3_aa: CASSLDSHYEQYF

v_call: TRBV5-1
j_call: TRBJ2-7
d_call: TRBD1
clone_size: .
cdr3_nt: TGCGCCAGCAGCGCAATGAGAGGACAGGGGCAGGATGAGCAGTACTTC
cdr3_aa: CASSAMRGQGQDEQYF

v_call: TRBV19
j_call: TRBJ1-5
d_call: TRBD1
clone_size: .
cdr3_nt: TGTGCCAGTACCTCCATGGGACAGGGGGTTCTCCAGCCCCAGCATTTT
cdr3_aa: CASTSMGQGVLQPQHF

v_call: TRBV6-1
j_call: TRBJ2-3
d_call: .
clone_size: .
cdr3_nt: TGTGCCAGCAGACCTGGGGGGCACACAGATACGCAGTATTTT
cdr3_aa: CASRPGGHTDTQYF

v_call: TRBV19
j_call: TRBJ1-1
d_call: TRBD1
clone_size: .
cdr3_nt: TGTGCCAGCACCGGGACAGGGATTATGAACACTGAAGCTTTCTTT
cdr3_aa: CASTGTGIMNTEAFF

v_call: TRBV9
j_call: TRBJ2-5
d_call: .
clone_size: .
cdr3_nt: TGTGCCAGCAGCGTAGGGGGCGCAGGAAAAGAGACCCAGTACTTC
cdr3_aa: CASSVGGAGKETQYF

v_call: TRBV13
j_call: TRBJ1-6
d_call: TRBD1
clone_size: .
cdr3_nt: TGTGCCAGCACCTTACTGCGGTCACAGGGGGGCCTAAATTCACCCCTCCACTTT
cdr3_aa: CASTLLRSQGGLNSPLHF

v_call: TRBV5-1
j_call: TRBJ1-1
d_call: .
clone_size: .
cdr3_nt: TGCGCCAGCAGCTTAGTCAGCCTTGGGTCTGAAGCTTTCTTT
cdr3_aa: CASSLVSLGSEAFF

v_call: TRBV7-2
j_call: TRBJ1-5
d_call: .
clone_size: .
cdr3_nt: TGTGCCAGCAGCTTAGGGCGGGGGGCTGGAGGTCAGCCCCAGCATTTT
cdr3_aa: CASSLGRGAGGQPQHF

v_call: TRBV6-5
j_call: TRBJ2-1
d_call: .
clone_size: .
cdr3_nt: TGTGCCAGCCAACCCCCCGGGGGCTACAATGAGCAGTTCTTC
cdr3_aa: CASQPPGGYNEQFF

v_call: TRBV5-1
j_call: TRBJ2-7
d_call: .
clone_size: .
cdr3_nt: TGCGCCAGCAGCCCCTCCGGGACACCGGGCTACGAGCAGTACTTC
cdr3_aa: CASSPSGTPGYEQYF

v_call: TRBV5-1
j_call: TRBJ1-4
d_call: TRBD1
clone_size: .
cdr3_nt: TGCGCCAGCAGCCCGGGGACAGGGGGCGATGAAAAACTGTTTTTT
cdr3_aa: CASSPGTGGDEKLFF

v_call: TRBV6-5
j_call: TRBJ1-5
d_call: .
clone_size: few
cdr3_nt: TGTGCCAGCAGGAGGGATTTTAGCAATCAGCCCCAGCATTTT
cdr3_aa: CASRRDFSNQPQHF

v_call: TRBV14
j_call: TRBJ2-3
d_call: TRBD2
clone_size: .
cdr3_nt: TGTGCCAGCAGTCTGGGACTAGCGGGGGTGTTCCCCACAGATACGCAGTATTTT
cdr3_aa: CASSLGLAGVFPTDTQYF

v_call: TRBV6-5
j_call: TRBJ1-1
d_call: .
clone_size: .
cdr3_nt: TGTGCCAGCAGTTACGGGGAGCAACTCAACACTGAAGCTTTCTTT
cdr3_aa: CASSYGEQLNTEAFF

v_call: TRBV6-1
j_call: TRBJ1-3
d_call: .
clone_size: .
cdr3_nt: TGTGCCAGCAGTGACTTTCCTGGGGGGGGAGGAAACACCATATATTTT
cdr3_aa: CASSDFPGGGGNTIYF

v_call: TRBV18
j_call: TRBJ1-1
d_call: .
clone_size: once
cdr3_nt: TGTGCCATCAAATACGGGCAGGAGAACACTGAAGCTTTCTTT
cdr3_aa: CAIKYGQENTEAFF

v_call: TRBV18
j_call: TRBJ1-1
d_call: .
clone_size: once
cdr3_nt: TGTGCCAGCTCACCACAGGAGGGGAACACTGAAGCTTTCTTT
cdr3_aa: CASSPQEGNTEAFF

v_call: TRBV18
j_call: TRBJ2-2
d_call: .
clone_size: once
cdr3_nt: TGTGCCAGCTCACCACAGCGACAGACGAACACCGGGGAGCTGTTTTTT
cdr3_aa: CASSPQRQTNTGELFF

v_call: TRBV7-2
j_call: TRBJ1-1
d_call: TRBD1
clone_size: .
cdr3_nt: TGTGCCAGCAGCTTTCGAACTGGGACAGGGGGCACTGAAGCTTTCTTT
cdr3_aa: CASSFRTGTGGTEAFF

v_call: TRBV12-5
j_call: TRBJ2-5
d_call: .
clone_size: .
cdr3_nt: TGTGCTAGTGGTTCGTTTGTCCGGGCAGGACAAGAGACCCAGTACTTC
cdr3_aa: CASGSFVRAGQETQYF

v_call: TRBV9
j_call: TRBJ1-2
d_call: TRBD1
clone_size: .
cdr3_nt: TGTGCCAGCAGCGAGCAGACAGGGTACTATGGCTACACCTTC
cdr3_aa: CASSEQTGYYGYTF

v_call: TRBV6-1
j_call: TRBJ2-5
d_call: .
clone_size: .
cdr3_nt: TGTGCCAGCAGTGTATCACTGGCCGGGGTAGAGACCCAGTACTTC
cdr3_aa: CASSVSLAGVETQYF

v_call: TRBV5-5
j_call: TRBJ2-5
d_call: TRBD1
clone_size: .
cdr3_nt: TGTGCCAGCAGCACTCAAGACAGGGTCCAAGAGACCCAGTACTTC
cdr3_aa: CASSTQDRVQETQYF

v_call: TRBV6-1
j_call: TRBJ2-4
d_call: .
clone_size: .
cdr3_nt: TGTGCCAGCAGTGAAGGACTAGTGAGGAATAGCGGCAAAAACATTCAGTACTTC
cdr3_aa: CASSEGLVRNSGKNIQYF

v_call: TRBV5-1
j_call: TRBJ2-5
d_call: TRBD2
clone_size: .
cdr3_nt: TGCGCCAGCAGCTGGAGCACTAGCGGGCAAGAGACCCAGTACTTC
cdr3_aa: CASSWSTSGQETQYF

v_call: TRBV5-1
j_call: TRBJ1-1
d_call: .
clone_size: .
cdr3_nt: TGCGCCAGCAGCTTGTGGTCGGGGAACACTGAAGCTTTCTTT
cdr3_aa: CASSLWSGNTEAFF

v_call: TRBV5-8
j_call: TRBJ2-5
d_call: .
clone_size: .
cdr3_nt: TGTGCCAGCAGCTTGGTCAGGGGCCTAGCCCGGTGGACCCAGTACTTC
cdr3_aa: CASSLVRGLARWTQYF

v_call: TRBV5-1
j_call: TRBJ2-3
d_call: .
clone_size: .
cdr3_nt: TGCGCCAGCAGCCTTGCAGGTACGGGAGCAGATGCGCAGTATTTT
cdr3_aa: CASSLAGTGADAQYF

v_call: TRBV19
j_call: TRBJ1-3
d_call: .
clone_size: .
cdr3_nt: TGTGCCAGTAGCAGAGACAGTGCAGGGTCGGCTGGAAACACCATATATTTT
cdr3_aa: CASSRDSAGSAGNTIYF

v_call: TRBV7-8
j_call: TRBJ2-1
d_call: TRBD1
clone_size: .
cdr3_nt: TGTGCCAGCAGCGCCCCGGGACAGGTACGAGGTGAGCAGTTCTTC
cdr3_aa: CASSAPGQVRGEQFF

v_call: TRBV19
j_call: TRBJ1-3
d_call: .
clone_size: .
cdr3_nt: TGTGCCAGTAGTATAGGGGCTGGAAACACCATATATTTT
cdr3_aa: CASSIGAGNTIYF

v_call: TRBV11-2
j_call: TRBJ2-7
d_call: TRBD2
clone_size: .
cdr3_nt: TGTGCCAGCAGAGAACCGGGGGGGGCGAATCGGTACGAGCAGTACTTC
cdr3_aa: CASREPGGANRYEQYF

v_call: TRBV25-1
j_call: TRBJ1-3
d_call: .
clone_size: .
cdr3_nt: TGTGCCAGCAGTGGGAATGGAAACACCATATATTTT
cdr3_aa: CASSGNGNTIYF

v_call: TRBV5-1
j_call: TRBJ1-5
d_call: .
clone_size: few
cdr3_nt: TGCGCCAGCAGCTGCCAAAAGGGGGGCGGCAATCAGCCCCAGCATTTT
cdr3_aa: CASSCQKGGGNQPQHF

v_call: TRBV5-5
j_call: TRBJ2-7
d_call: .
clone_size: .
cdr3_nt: TGTGCCAGCAGCTTGAGCTGGAGTAGCTCCTACGAGCAGTACTTC
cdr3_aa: CASSLSWSSSYEQYF

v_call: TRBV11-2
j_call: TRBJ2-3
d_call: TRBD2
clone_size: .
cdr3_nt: TGTGCCAGCAGCTTAGAGGGCGGGGGGGCAACAGATACGCAGTATTTT
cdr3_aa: CASSLEGGGATDTQYF

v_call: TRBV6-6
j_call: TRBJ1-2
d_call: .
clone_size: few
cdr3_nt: TGTGCCAGCGCCGGTACAGGGCCTTCTAACTATGGCTACACCTTC
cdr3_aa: CASAGTGPSNYGYTF

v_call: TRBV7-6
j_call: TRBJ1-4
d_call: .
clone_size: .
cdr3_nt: TGTGCCAGCAGCTTAGCGCCGGGGGCTTTCGGTGAAAAACTGTTTTTT
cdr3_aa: CASSLAPGAFGEKLFF

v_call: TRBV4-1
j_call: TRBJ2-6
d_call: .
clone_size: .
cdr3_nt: TGCGCCAGCAGCCAAGATCGGGCGAGCTCTGGGGCCAACGTCCTGACTTTC
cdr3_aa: CASSQDRASSGANVLTF

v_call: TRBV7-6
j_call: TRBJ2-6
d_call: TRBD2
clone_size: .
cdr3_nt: TGTGCCAGCAGCTTACGGGGGGCTGGGGCCAACGTCCTGACTTTC
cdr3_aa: CASSLRGAGANVLTF

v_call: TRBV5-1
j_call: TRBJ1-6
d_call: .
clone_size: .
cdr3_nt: TGCGCCAGCAGCTTGGGGCAGTCTAATTCACCCCTCCACTTT
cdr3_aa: CASSLGQSNSPLHF

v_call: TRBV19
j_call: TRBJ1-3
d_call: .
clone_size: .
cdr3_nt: TGTGCCAGTATCCAACGACACTCTGGAAACACCATATATTTT
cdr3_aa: CASIQRHSGNTIYF

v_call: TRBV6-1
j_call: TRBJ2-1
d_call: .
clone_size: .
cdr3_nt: TGTGCCAGCAGTCCGACACGGGTGCTCTACAATGAGCAGTTCTTC
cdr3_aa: CASSPTRVLYNEQFF

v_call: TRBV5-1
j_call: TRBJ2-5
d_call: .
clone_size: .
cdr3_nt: TGCGCCAGCAGCTTGTCGGGGGCCCACCAAGAGACCCAGTACTTC
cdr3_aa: CASSLSGAHQETQYF

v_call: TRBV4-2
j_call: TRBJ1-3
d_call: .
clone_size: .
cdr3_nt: TGTGCCAGCAGCCAAGATCTGACAGTAAGAGGAAACACCATATATTTT
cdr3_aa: CASSQDLTVRGNTIYF

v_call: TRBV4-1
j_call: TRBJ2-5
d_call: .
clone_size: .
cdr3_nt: TGCGCCAGCAGCCAAGATCTACCCGCACATTGGACCCAGTACTTC
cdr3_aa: CASSQDLPAHWTQYF

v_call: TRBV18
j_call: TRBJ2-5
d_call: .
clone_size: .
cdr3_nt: TGTGCCAGCTCACCAGGCCTGCAGGTAGGACAGACCCAGTACTTC
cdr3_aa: CASSPGLQVGQTQYF

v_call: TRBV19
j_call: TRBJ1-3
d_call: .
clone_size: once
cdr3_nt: TGTGCCAGTAGTCCCCGCCGGCCTCAGGGGCGCCATATCTCTGGAAACACCATATATTTT
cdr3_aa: CASSPRRPQGRHISGNTIYF

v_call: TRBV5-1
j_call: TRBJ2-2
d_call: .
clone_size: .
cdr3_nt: TGCGCCAGCAGCTTCCACGGGGGGCAGGCCGGGGAGCTGTTTTTT
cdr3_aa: CASSFHGGQAGELFF

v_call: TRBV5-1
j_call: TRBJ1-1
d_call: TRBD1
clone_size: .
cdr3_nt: TGCGCCAGCAGCTGGGGACAGCCTAACACTGAAGCTTTCTTT
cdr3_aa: CASSWGQPNTEAFF